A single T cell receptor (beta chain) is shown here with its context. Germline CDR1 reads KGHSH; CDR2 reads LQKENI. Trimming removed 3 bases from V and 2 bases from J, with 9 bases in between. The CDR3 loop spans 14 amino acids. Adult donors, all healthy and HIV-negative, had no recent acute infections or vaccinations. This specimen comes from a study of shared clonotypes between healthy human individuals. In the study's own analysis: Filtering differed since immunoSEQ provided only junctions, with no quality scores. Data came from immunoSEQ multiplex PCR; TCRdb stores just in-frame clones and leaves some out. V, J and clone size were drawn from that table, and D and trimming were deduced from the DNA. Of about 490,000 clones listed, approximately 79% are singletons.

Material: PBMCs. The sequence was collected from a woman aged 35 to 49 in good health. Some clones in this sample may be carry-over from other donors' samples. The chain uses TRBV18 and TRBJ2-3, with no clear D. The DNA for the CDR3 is TGTGCCAGCTCACCCCTTTCTCACACAGATACGCAGTATTTT. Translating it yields CASSPLSHTDTQYF. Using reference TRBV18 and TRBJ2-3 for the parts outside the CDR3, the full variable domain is NAGVMQNPRHLVRRRGQEARLRCSPMKGHSHVYWYRQLPEEGLKFMVYLQKENIIDESGMPKERFSAEFPKEGPSILRIQQVVRGDSAAYFCASSPLSHTDTQYFGPGTRLTVL.